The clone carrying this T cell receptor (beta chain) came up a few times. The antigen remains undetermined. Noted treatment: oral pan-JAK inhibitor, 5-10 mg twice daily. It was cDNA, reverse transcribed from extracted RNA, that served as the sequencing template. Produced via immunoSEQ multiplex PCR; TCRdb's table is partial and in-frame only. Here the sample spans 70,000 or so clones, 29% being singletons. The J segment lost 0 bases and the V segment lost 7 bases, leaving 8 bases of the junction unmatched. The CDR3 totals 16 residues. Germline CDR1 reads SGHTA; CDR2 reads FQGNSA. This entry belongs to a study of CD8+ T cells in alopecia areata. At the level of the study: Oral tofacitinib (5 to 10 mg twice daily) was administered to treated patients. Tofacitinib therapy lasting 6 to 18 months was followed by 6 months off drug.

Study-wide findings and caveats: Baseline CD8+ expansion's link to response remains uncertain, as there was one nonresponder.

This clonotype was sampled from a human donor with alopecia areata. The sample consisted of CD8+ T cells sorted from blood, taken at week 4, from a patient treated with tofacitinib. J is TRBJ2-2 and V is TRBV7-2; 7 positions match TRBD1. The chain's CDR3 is CASTDETGANTGELFF. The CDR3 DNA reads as TGTGCCAGCACCGACGAAACAGGGGCGAACACCGGGGAGCTGTTTTTT.